The 8 T cell receptor beta chains reported below all come from one sample, sequenced in a study of control samples from healthy donors and cancer patients. TCRdb's copy holds only in-frame clones and misses some; the assay was immunoSEQ multiplex PCR. The sample consists of just under 150,000 clones, about 90% of them appearing once. Sequenced material: blood. These receptors were obtained from a man aged 30-40 years in good health.

V usage is TRBV7-6 and J usage is TRBJ2-3, with 11 bases fitting TRBD2. The germline CDR1 and CDR2 sequences are SGHVS and FNYEAQ. This CDR3 has 17 residues. V trimming: 5 bases; J trimming: 4 bases; junction bases outside the gene matches: 11. CDR3 amino acids: CASSPIAGGPGPDTQYF. The DNA of the CDR3 is TGTGCCAGCAGCCCTATAGCGGGGGGGCCGGGGCCAGATACGCAGTATTTT. Complete variable domain (other parts from reference TRBV7-6 and TRBJ2-3): GAGVSQSPRYKVTKRGQDVALRCDPISGHVSLYWYRQALGQGPEFLTYFNYEAQQDKSGLPNDRFSAERPEGSISTLTIQRTEQRDSAMYRCASSPIAGGPGPDTQYFGPGTRLTVL.

The J gene is TRBJ2-7, the V gene TRBV12-3 or TRBV12-4, with D possibly matching TRBD1 (6 bases). The CDR3 totals 13 residues. The V end lost 3 bases, the J end lost 6 bases, and 12 bases lay between the germline ends. The CDR3 sequence is CASSFEGVGEQYF. The CDR3 DNA is TGTGCCAGCAGTTTTGAGGGGGTCGGCGAGCAGTACTTC.

The chain joins TRBV7-7 to TRBJ2-5; 9 bases fit TRBD1. V dropped 5 bases and J dropped 5; count of bases not matched to a gene: 12. CDR3 length: 16 residues. Looked up from germline, CDR1 is SSHAT and CDR2 is FNYEAQ (reference sequence). The CDR3, as DNA: TGTGCCAGCAGCCCCATAGGGGGACAGGGTCCCGAGACCCAGTACTTC. Translating gives CASSPIGGQGPETQYF.

Only one count was recorded for this clone. The chain has TRBV6-5 and TRBJ1-4; D uncertain. The V end lost 4 bases, the J end lost 6 bases, and 12 bases lay between the germline ends. In germline, CDR1 is MNHEY, CDR2 SVGAGI. The CDR3 spans 14 residues. CDR3 in DNA: TGTGCCAGCAGTTCTCTCCTGGGCGATGAAAAACTGTTTTTT. Translating it yields CASSSLLGDEKLFF.

This chain connects TRBV6-6 to TRBJ1-6, with 7 bases fitting TRBD1. The CDR3 spans 13 residues. The V segment lost 9 bases and the J segment 7 bases; nucleotides outside the gene matches: 6. Germline loops: CDR1 MNHNY, CDR2 SVGAGI (reference sequence). CDR3 residues: CASGTAQNSPLHF. DNA for the CDR3: TGTGCCAGTGGGACAGCACAAAATTCACCCCTCCACTTT.

The chain links TRBV28 to TRBJ1-4, with 9 bases identical to TRBD1. V shed 5 bases, J shed 8 bases, and the junction held 9 bases outside the gene matches. Germline V gene data show CDR1 as MDHEN and CDR2 as SYDVKM. CDR3 length equals 15 residues. The CDR3 DNA is TGTGCCAGCAGTCTTCGACAGGGGGAGGGAGAAAAACTGTTTTTT. Translating gives CASSLRQGEGEKLFF.

The V and J genes are TRBV21-1 and TRBJ2-7; TRBD2, as called in the table, went unchecked against the DNA. TRBV21-1 is a pseudogene. This CDR3 is 18 amino acids long. The CDR3 DNA reads TGTGCCAGCAGCAAAGGGGAGCCCCCGGGACTAGGGGGGAACGAGCAGTACTTC. Its translation: CASSKGEPPGLGGNEQYF.

The chain couples TRBV6-1 to TRBJ1-2; a possible D gene is TRBD1 (6 bases). The V gene lost 1 base and the J gene lost 8 bases, with 14 bases spanning the gap. The CDR3 length is 14 residues. Germline V gene lookup returns CDR1 MNHNS and CDR2 SASEGT. The CDR3 bases are TGTGCCAGCAGTGAAGTGTTGTCAGGGGAGGGCTACACCTTC. This gives the protein CASSEVLSGEGYTF.